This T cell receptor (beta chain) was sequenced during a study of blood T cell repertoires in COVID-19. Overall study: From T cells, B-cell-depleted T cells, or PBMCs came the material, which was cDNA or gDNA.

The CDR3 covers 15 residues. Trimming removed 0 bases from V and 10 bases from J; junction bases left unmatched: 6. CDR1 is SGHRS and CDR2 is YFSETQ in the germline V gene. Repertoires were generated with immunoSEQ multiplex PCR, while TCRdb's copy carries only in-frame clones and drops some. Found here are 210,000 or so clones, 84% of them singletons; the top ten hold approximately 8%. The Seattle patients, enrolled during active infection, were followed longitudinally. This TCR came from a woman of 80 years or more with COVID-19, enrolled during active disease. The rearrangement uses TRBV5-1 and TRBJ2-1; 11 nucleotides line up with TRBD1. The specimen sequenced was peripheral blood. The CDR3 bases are TGCGCCAGCAGCTTGGTTCCGGGACAGGGGGGAGAGCAGTTCTTC. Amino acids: CASSLVPGQGGEQFF.